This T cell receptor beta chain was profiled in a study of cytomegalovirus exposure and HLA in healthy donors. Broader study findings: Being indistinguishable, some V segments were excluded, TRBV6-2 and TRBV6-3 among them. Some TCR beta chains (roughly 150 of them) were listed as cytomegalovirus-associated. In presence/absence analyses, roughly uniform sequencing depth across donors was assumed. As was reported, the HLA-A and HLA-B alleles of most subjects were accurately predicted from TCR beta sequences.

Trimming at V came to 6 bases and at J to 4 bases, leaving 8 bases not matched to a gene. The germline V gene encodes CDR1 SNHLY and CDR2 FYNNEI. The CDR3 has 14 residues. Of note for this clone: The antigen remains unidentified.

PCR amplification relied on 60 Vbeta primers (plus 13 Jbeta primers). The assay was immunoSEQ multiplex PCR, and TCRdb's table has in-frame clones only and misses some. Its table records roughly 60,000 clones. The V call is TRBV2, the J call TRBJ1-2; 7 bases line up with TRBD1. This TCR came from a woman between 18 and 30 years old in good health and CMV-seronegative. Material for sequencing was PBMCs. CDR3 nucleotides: TGTGCCAGCAGCCTACCGGACAGGTCCTATGGCTACACCTTC. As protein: CASSLPDRSYGYTF.